This T cell receptor (beta chain) comes out of a study of blood T cell repertoires in COVID-19. Looking at the study overall: Acute and convalescent COVID-19 samples came from the United States, Italy and Spain. The cDNA or gDNA used as material had been derived from T cells, B-cell-depleted T cells, or PBMCs.

This clone has just one count. The germline V gene has CDR1 MGHDK and CDR2 SYGVNS. This CDR3 spans 16 amino acids. Trimming left V 3 bases short and J 9 bases short, with 18 bases between. The table came from immunoSEQ multiplex PCR; TCRdb's copy has only in-frame clones and leaves some out. The table shows 55,000 to 75,000 clones, with around nine tenths occurring only once. Material: peripheral blood. The sequence was obtained from a human donor with active COVID-19. The donor label of this sample is uncertain. The chain links TRBV25-1 to TRBJ1-6; tentatively, D is TRBD1 (5 bases). CDR3 region: CASSEAAGYLGSPLHF. The CDR3 bases are TGTGCCAGCAGTGAGGCAGCAGGGTATTTGGGTTCACCCCTCCACTTT.